This entry lists 27 T cell receptor beta chains sequenced from one sample in a study of blood T cell repertoires in COVID-19. Method: immunoSEQ multiplex PCR; TCRdb's copy keeps in-frame clones and lacks some. The sample shows about 210,000 clones, around 90% of them seen only once. The sequenced sample consisted of peripheral blood. These receptors were obtained from a man younger than 45 with acute or convalescent COVID-19.

V is TRBV14 and J is TRBJ2-1; the D is unclear. From germline, CDR1 is SGHDN and CDR2 FVKESK. This CDR3 comprises 16 residues. V was trimmed by 0 bases and J by 2 bases, leaving 11 bases between them. The CDR3 sequence is CASSQEWRITYNEQFF. Written as DNA, the CDR3 is TGTGCCAGCAGCCAAGAGTGGCGGATTACCTACAATGAGCAGTTCTTC. The variable domain in full, with the rest retrieved from reference TRBV14 and TRBJ2-1, is EAGVTQFPSHSVIEKGQTVTLRCDPISGHDNLYWYRRVMGKEIKFLLHFVKESKQDESGMPNNRFLAERTGGTYSTLKVQPAELEDSGVYFCASSQEWRITYNEQFFGPGTRLTVL.

The CDR3, as DNA: TGCGCCAGCAGCCAACACGAACAGGGGATGGCCGGGGAGCTGTTTTTT. Translation gives CASSQHEQGMAGELFF. This sequence joins TRBV4-1 and TRBJ2-2; 7 nucleotides align to TRBD1. Germline CDR1 reads MGHRA; CDR2 reads YSYEKL. V trimming: 2 bases; J trimming: 6 bases; junction bases outside the gene matches: 9. This CDR3 region has 16 residues.

The chain uses TRBV6-5 and TRBJ1-1; the D is unclear. There are 13 residues in the CDR3. Trimming left V 5 bases short and J 1 base short, with 8 bases between. Per the germline V gene, CDR1 is MNHEY and CDR2 is SVGAGI. CDR3 amino acids: CASSTKRNTEAFF. CDR3 coding DNA: TGTGCCAGCAGTACAAAAAGGAACACTGAAGCTTTCTTT.

The genes are TRBV2 and TRBJ2-1; D possibly corresponds to TRBD2 (5 bases). The CDR3 has 14 residues. V was clipped by 10 bases and J by 0 bases, with 13 bases between them. Germline assignment: CDR1 SNHLY and CDR2 FYNNEI. The DNA for the CDR3 is TGTGCCACCACGGACTTAGCCTCCTACAATGAGCAGTTCTTC. It codes for CATTDLASYNEQFF.

The chain links TRBV7-6 to TRBJ2-7; 13 positions agree with TRBD2. J lost 4 bases, V lost 1 base, and 4 bases had no gene match. Per germline, CDR1 SGHVS and CDR2 FNYEAQ. This CDR3 region has 16 residues. CDR3 sequence reads: CASSLGTSGGVYEQYF. For the CDR3, the DNA is TGTGCCAGCAGCTTAGGGACTAGCGGGGGTGTTTACGAGCAGTACTTC.

The sample holds one count of this clone. The V call is TRBV13, the J call TRBJ2-2; weak D call: TRBD2 (7 bases). This CDR3 has 12 residues. Germline V CDR1 and CDR2: PRHDT, FYEKMQ (reference sequence). Trimming removed 4 bases from V and 12 bases from J, with 12 bases in between. The CDR3 bases are TGTGCCAGCAGCTGGGGGAGGGACAAGCTGTTTTTT. Its translation: CASSWGRDKLFF.

This chain connects TRBV7-9 to TRBJ1-2; 9 bases map to TRBD1. CDR1 and CDR2 (germline): SEHNR, FQNEAQ (reference sequence). The trim removed 4 bases at V and 7 bases at J, leaving 7 bases unmatched. CDR3 length: 14 amino acids. The CDR3 region is CASSSRTGEVGYTF. CDR3 nucleotide sequence: TGTGCCAGCAGCTCGAGGACAGGGGAAGTTGGCTACACCTTC. Together with reference TRBV7-9 and TRBJ1-2, the CDR3 gives the full variable domain: DTGVSQNPRHKITKRGQNVTFRCDPISEHNRLYWYRQTLGQGPEFLTYFQNEAQLEKSRLLSDRFSAERPKGSFSTLEIQRTEQGDSAMYLCASSSRTGEVGYTFGSGTRLTVV.

The V gene is TRBV28, the J gene TRBJ2-1, with 11 bases that match TRBD2. CDR3 length equals 15 residues. Germline CDR1 reads MDHEN; CDR2 reads SYDVKM. The ends lost 3 bases at V and 2 bases at J; junction bases unmatched: 0. CDR3 residues: CASSFSGGAYNEQFF. For the CDR3, the DNA is TGTGCCAGCAGTTTTAGCGGGGGGGCCTACAATGAGCAGTTCTTC.

The genes are TRBV27 and TRBJ1-4, with 7 bases aligning to TRBD1. Germline trimming cut 6 bases from V and 4 bases from J; bases unmatched to any gene: 5. Germline values: CDR1 MNHEY, CDR2 SMNVEV (reference sequence). The CDR3 loop spans 14 amino acids. The CDR3: CASSSGTVNEKLFF. CDR3 nucleotide sequence: TGTGCCAGCAGCTCCGGGACAGTTAATGAAAAACTGTTTTTT.

This sequence joins TRBV28 and TRBJ2-7, with TRBD2 matching over 8 bases. Germline CDR1 is MDHEN and CDR2 is SYDVKM. V gave up 2 bases and J gave up 4 bases; unmatched junction bases: 10. The CDR3 is 16 amino acids. CDR3 loop: CASSLVSGRVRYEQYF. The CDR3 nucleotides read TGTGCCAGCAGTTTAGTAAGCGGGAGAGTCAGGTACGAGCAGTACTTC.

This rearrangement joins TRBV18 to TRBJ2-3; weak D call: TRBD2 (7 bases). The CDR3 has 15 amino acids. V gave up 8 bases and J gave up 5 bases, with 20 bases separating them. Germline loops: CDR1 KGHSH, CDR2 LQKENI. CDR3: CASQRPGGLGDTQYF. CDR3 coding DNA: TGTGCCAGCCAACGGCCGGGGGGCTTAGGAGATACGCAGTATTTT.

The V call is TRBV20-1, the J call TRBJ2-1; TRBD1 agrees at 9 bases. J gave up 7 bases and V 3 bases, and 13 bases lay outside the gene matches. This CDR3 has 16 residues. CDR1 and CDR2 (germline): DFQATT, SNEGSKA (reference sequence). The CDR3 region has the DNA TGCAGTGCTAGTAGGGCGTACAGGGGGCCAAGGAATGAGCAGTTCTTC. Translating it yields CSASRAYRGPRNEQFF.

The chain employs TRBV5-1 and TRBJ2-3, with D possibly being TRBD1 (6 bases). CDR3 length: 16 residues. The V gene lost 4 bases and the J gene lost 5 bases, with 20 bases spanning the gap. Germline CDR1 SGHRS, CDR2 YFSETQ. CDR3 region: CASSRGFGGQGDTQYF. CDR3 coding DNA: TGCGCCAGCAGCCGGGGATTTGGGGGACAAGGAGATACGCAGTATTTT. Looking up the rest from reference TRBV5-1 and TRBJ2-3 gives the full variable domain: KAGVTQTPRYLIKTRGQQVTLSCSPISGHRSVSWYQQTPGQGLQFLFEYFSETQRNKGNFPGRFSGRQFSNSRSEMNVSTLELGDSALYLCASSRGFGGQGDTQYFGPGTRLTVL.

V and J are TRBV27 and TRBJ2-5, with D hard to call. This CDR3 is built from 15 residues. V lost 6 bases, J lost 1 base, and 15 bases lay in between. CDR1 and CDR2 (germline): MNHEY, SMNVEV (reference sequence). The CDR3 region has the DNA TGTGCCAGCAGGTCGATAACTGTATTCCAAGAGACCCAGTACTTC. Encoded protein: CASRSITVFQETQYF.

This clone was found once. The gene calls are TRBV29-1 and TRBJ1-1; tentatively, D is TRBD1 (5 bases). Between the trimmed V and J ends, which lost 3 bases and 4 bases, there was a span of 27 bases. CDR3 length equals 18 residues. Looked up from germline, CDR1 is SQVTM and CDR2 is ANQGSEA. The CDR3: CSVERRAGGTQTATEAFF. The CDR3 coding sequence is TGCAGCGTTGAGCGAAGGGCGGGCGGGACTCAAACTGCCACTGAAGCTTTCTTT.

The chain combines TRBV19 with TRBJ2-7; 9 nucleotides agree with TRBD1. V lost 2 bases and J lost 5; bases outside the gene matches: 7. The CDR3 runs 15 residues. Looked up from germline, CDR1 is LNHDA and CDR2 is SQIVND (reference sequence). The CDR3 DNA follows: TGTGCCAGTAGTATATCGGGACAGGGTGGACACGAGCAGTACTTC. This encodes CASSISGQGGHEQYF.

The rearrangement joins TRBV4-2 to TRBJ1-3, with D unresolved. The V gene's germline CDR1 is LGHNA and CDR2 YNFKEQ. V shed 3 bases and J shed 0 bases, with 9 bases lying between them. The CDR3 totals 15 residues. This CDR3 is CASSQDSPSGNTIYF. The CDR3 DNA reads TGTGCCAGCAGCCAGGACTCTCCCTCTGGAAACACCATATATTTT.

V is TRBV12-3 or TRBV12-4 and J is TRBJ2-3; no clear D gene. The CDR3 has 13 residues. V was clipped by 5 bases and J by 5 bases, with 11 bases between them. CDR3: CASSPGGLDTQYF. The CDR3 DNA reads TGTGCCAGCAGTCCCGGCGGCCTAGATACGCAGTATTTT.

The chain carries TRBV28 and TRBJ2-2; D possibly corresponds to TRBD1 (7 bases). From germline, CDR1 is MDHEN and CDR2 SYDVKM. V lost 6 bases to trimming and J lost 5 bases, with 19 bases between them. The CDR3 length is 16 residues. Here the CDR3 DNA reads TGTGCCAGCAGCCGAACGGGGGACAGAAGGACCGGGGAGCTGTTTTTT. It specifies CASSRTGDRRTGELFF. Full variable domain (outside the CDR3, taken from reference TRBV28 and TRBJ2-2): DVKVTQSSRYLVKRTGEKVFLECVQDMDHENMFWYRQDPGLGLRLIYFSYDVKMKEKGDIPEGYSVSREKKERFSLILESASTNQTSMYLCASSRTGDRRTGELFFGEGSRLTVL.

This CDR3 reads CASSNGGMKETQYF. The CDR3, as DNA: TGCGCCAGCAGCAACGGGGGGATGAAAGAGACCCAGTACTTC. The V call is TRBV5-1, the J call TRBJ2-5, with 7 positions matching TRBD2. The germline CDR1 and CDR2 sequences are SGHRS and YFSETQ. Trimming removed 4 bases from V and 3 bases from J; junction bases left unmatched: 6. The CDR3 contains 14 residues.

The chain is built from TRBV4-1 and TRBJ2-7; D is ambiguous. CDR1 is MGHRA, CDR2 YSYEKL, per germline. V lost 0 bases and J lost 4, with 7 bases in between. The CDR3 loop spans 13 amino acids. The CDR3 sequence: CASSQERAYEQYF. The CDR3 region has the DNA TGCGCCAGCAGCCAAGAACGAGCTTACGAGCAGTACTTC.

In DNA, the CDR3 is TGTGCCAGCAGACCCACTCCGAACACCGGGGAGCTGTTTTTT. Protein: CASRPTPNTGELFF. The chain has TRBV11-2 and TRBJ2-2; no clear D gene. This CDR3 contains 14 residues. The V end was cut by 6 bases, the J end by 0 bases, with 8 bases between. Germline CDR1 and CDR2: SGHAT and FQNNGV.

The chain has TRBV28 and TRBJ2-7; D is ambiguous. Trimming shortened V by 4 bases and J by 7 bases, and 14 bases separated the two germline ends. In germline, CDR1 is MDHEN, CDR2 SYDVKM. CDR3 length: 13 residues. CDR3 nucleotides: TGTGCCAGCAGTTCCCTTCCCCCTAAGGAGCAGTACTTC. Its translation: CASSSLPPKEQYF.

The table lists this clone with a count of one. This sequence joins TRBV19 and TRBJ1-4; 7 bases map to TRBD1. The J segment lost 2 bases and the V segment lost 10 bases, leaving 10 bases of the junction unmatched. CDR1 LNHDA and CDR2 SQIVND come from the germline V gene (reference sequence). The length of the CDR3 is 15 residues. The CDR3 DNA sequence: TGTGCCACCACCGACAGGGTTGGGACTAATGAAAAACTGTTTTTT. It yields the protein CATTDRVGTNEKLFF.

The rearrangement joins TRBV2 to TRBJ2-6; TRBD2 matches at 13 bases. Per germline, CDR1 SNHLY and CDR2 FYNNEI. CDR3 length: 19 residues. V dropped 6 bases and J dropped 0; count of bases not matched to a gene: 8. DNA for the CDR3: TGTGCCAGCAGGAGACTAGCGGGGGGACTCCTCTCTGGGGCCAACGTCCTGACTTTC. Translating gives CASRRLAGGLLSGANVLTF. Combining the CDR3 with reference TRBV2 and TRBJ2-6 gives the whole variable domain EPEVTQTPSHQVTQMGQEVILRCVPISNHLYFYWYRQILGQKVEFLVSFYNNEISEKSEIFDDQFSVERPDGSNFTLKIRSTKLEDSAMYFCASRRLAGGLLSGANVLTFGAGSRLTVL.

The chain uses TRBV30 and TRBJ1-5, with a tentative D call TRBD1 (6 bases). Trimming shortened V by 4 bases and J by 4 bases, and 14 bases separated the two germline ends. In germline, CDR1 is GTSNPN, CDR2 SVGIG (reference sequence). This CDR3 region has 14 residues. The CDR3 bases are TGTGCCTGGAATTCCGGGACACCTAATCAGCCCCAGCATTTT. It specifies CAWNSGTPNQPQHF.

V usage is TRBV5-1 and J usage is TRBJ2-3; 7 bases fit TRBD2. V lost 0 bases, J lost 1 base, and 2 bases stayed unmatched. This CDR3 is built from 15 residues. Germline assignment: CDR1 SGHRS and CDR2 YFSETQ. CDR3 protein: CASSLESGGTDTQYF. The CDR3 region has the DNA TGCGCCAGCAGCTTGGAAAGCGGGGGCACAGATACGCAGTATTTT.